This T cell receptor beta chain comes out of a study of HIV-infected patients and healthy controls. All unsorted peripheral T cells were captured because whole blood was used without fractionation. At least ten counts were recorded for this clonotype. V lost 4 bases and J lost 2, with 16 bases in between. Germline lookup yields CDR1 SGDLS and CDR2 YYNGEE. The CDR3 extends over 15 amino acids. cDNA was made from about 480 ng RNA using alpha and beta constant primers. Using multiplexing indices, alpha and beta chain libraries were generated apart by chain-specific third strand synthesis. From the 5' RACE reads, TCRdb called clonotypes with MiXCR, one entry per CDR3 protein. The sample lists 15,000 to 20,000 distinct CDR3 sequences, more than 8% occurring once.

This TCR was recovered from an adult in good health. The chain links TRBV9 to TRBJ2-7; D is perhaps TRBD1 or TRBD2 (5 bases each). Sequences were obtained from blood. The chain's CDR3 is CASSKQEVGPYEQYF. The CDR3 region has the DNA TGTGCCAGCAGCAAACAGGAGGTGGGGCCCTACGAGCAGTACTTC.